This TCR beta chain appears in the sequencing data of a study of T cell repertoires in cytomegalovirus infection. Study details: Carrying CMV and the relevant HLA type showed in public TCR beta signatures.

V was cut by 3 bases and J by 5 bases, with 14 bases left in between. The CDR3 has 15 residues. Germline-derived CDR1 and CDR2 are LNHDA and SQIVND (reference sequence). TCRdb reanalysed the reads using MiXCR and keeps one entry per CDR3 protein. The sample includes about a million distinct CDR3 sequences, 30% to 40% of them seen just once. Turning to this clonotype: The target antigen is unknown.

Sequenced material: cultured CD8+ T cells from PBMCs, taken from culture after CMV antigen stimulation. This TCR was sampled from a human donor in good health (CMV status not recorded). Some clones in this sample may be carry-over from other donors' samples. V and J are TRBV19 and TRBJ2-1; D remains ambiguous. The CDR3 reads CASSIWHSPHNEQFF. DNA for the CDR3: TGTGCCAGTAGTATTTGGCACTCCCCCCACAATGAGCAGTTCTTC.